This passage covers 20 T cell receptor beta chains from one sample sequenced in a study of early T cells in non-severe SARS-CoV-2 infection. One entry per CDR3 protein results from TCRdb running MiXCR on the 5' RACE reads. The sample has about 71,000 distinct CDR3 sequences; around 15% are singletons. The starting material was whole blood, obtained at baseline. The receptors come from an adult who was a healthcare worker with PCR-confirmed SARS-CoV-2 infection or an uninfected control (not recorded which).

This clonotype appeared a few times. The chain uses TRBV2 and TRBJ2-1; D is possibly TRBD2 (6 bases). V lost 6 bases, J lost 7 bases, and 22 bases lay in between. The V gene's germline CDR1 is SNHLY and CDR2 FYNNEI. This CDR3 region has 16 residues. CDR3 DNA: TGTGCCAGCAGGGACCTTAGCGGAGCTCCTAGGAATGAGCAGTTCTTC. It encodes CASRDLSGAPRNEQFF.

This chain links TRBV11-2 with TRBJ1-5; no reliable D call. The CDR3 length is 14 residues. The ends were cut back, 8 bases at V and 2 bases at J, with 13 bases in the middle. CDR1 is SGHAT, CDR2 FQNNGV, per germline. The CDR3 DNA reads TGTGCCAGCTGCGACCTACGGGGCAATCAGCCCCAGCATTTT. This encodes CASCDLRGNQPQHF.

This clonotype turned up a few times. The chain couples TRBV3-1 to TRBJ2-3; possibly TRBD1 for D (6 bases). CDR1 and CDR2 (germline): LGHDT, YNNKEL (reference sequence). The V gene lost 3 bases and the J gene lost 8 bases, with 18 bases spanning the gap. The CDR3 length is 15 residues. The CDR3 DNA is TGTGCCAGCAGCCAGGTTGGAGTCAAAGGGGGTACGCAGTATTTT. This gives the protein CASSQVGVKGGTQYF.

The V and J genes are TRBV18 and TRBJ2-7; D uncertain. V was cut by 2 bases and J by 1 base, with 12 bases left in between. The length of the CDR3 is 15 residues. CDR1 is KGHSH and CDR2 is LQKENI in the germline V gene. The CDR3 DNA sequence: TGTGCCAGCTCACCATCAAACTTGAAATCCTACGAGCAGTACTTC. Translating gives CASSPSNLKSYEQYF.

This clonotype was seen ten or more times. The V and J genes are TRBV18 and TRBJ2-1, with TRBD2 identical over 7 bases. J gave up 8 bases and V 6 bases, and 13 bases lay outside the gene matches. The CDR3 has 15 amino acids. Germline V lookup: CDR1 KGHSH, CDR2 LQKENI. The CDR3 loop reads CASSEGGSKSYEQFF. The CDR3 coding sequence is TGTGCCAGCTCGGAGGGCGGGAGCAAAAGCTATGAGCAGTTCTTC. Combining the CDR3 with reference TRBV18 and TRBJ2-1 gives the whole variable domain NAGVMQNPRHLVRRRGQEARLRCSPMKGHSHVYWYRQLPEEGLKFMVYLQKENIIDESGMPKERFSAEFPKEGPSILRIQQVVRGDSAAYFCASSEGGSKSYEQFFGPGTRLTVL.

The gene calls are TRBV7-2 and TRBJ2-3, with D perhaps TRBD2 (6 bases). V was shortened by 1 base and J by 8 bases, with 13 bases between the two germline ends. Germline lookup yields CDR1 SGHTA and CDR2 FQGNSA. The CDR3 contains 14 residues. The CDR3 sequence is CASSLGQGSGTQYF. The CDR3 DNA is TGTGCCAGCAGCTTAGGCCAGGGTAGCGGTACGCAGTATTTT. Full variable domain (outside the CDR3, taken from reference TRBV7-2 and TRBJ2-3): GAGVSQSPSNKVTEKGKDVELRCDPISGHTALYWYRQSLGQGLEFLIYFQGNSAPDKSGLPSDRFSAERTGGSVSTLTIQRTQQEDSAVYLCASSLGQGSGTQYFGPGTRLTVL.

This clonotype has a handful of counts. V is TRBV19 and J is TRBJ1-2, with TRBD1 identical over 7 bases. CDR3 length: 15 amino acids. The V gene's germline CDR1 is LNHDA and CDR2 SQIVND (reference sequence). V shed 5 bases, J shed 3 bases, and the junction held 9 bases outside the gene matches. This CDR3 is CASSLATGTDYGYTF. The CDR3 DNA is TGTGCCAGTAGTCTAGCTACCGGGACAGACTATGGCTACACCTTC.

The table lists this clonotype with a few counts. The chain has TRBV30 and TRBJ2-4; D perhaps matches TRBD2 (6 bases). The germline V gene has CDR1 GTSNPN and CDR2 SVGIG (reference sequence). The CDR3 covers 13 residues. Trimming removed 0 bases from V and 13 bases from J, with 16 bases in between. DNA for the CDR3: TGTGCCTGGAGTGTAGGGGACTTCATATCGCAGTACTTC. It is translated as CAWSVGDFISQYF.

The chain couples TRBV28 to TRBJ1-5; D is undetermined. The CDR3 is 14 residues long. The germline V and J ends were trimmed by 5 bases and 10 bases, with 18 bases remaining between them. Germline V gives CDR1 MDHEN, CDR2 SYDVKM. CDR3 sequence (DNA): TGTGCCAGCAGTCGGGGATTGGACGTTGATCCCCAGCATTTT. It translates to CASSRGLDVDPQHF.

The chain has TRBV11-2 and TRBJ1-2; D ambiguous. Deletions cut 7 bases from V and 6 bases from J, with 18 bases between. The CDR3 loop spans 14 amino acids. Germline CDR1 is SGHAT and CDR2 is FQNNGV. The CDR3 reads CASTPLLRGDGYTF. CDR3 bases: TGTGCCAGCACACCTCTCCTTCGGGGAGATGGCTACACCTTC.

This clonotype was detected only a few times. The rearrangement links TRBV6-5 to TRBJ2-1; 7 positions match TRBD2. CDR1 and CDR2 from the germline V gene are MNHEY and SVGAGI. The CDR3 extends over 17 amino acids. V lost 2 bases, J lost 6 bases, and 13 bases stayed unmatched. Here the CDR3 reads CASSYLPGREQVNEQFF. CDR3 nucleotides: TGTGCCAGCAGTTACCTTCCAGGGCGGGAGCAGGTCAATGAGCAGTTCTTC.

This CDR3 is CASSLGRSMDQYF. CDR3 nucleotides: TGCGCCAGCAGCCTCGGACGGTCCATGGATCAGTACTTC. The chain is built from TRBV5-1 and TRBJ2-4; no firm D call. Trimming pared 4 bases from V and 12 bases from J, leaving 17 bases between. Germline V lookup: CDR1 SGHRS, CDR2 YFSETQ. The CDR3 is 13 amino acids.

This chain connects TRBV6-6 to TRBJ2-7; TRBD2 matches 7 bases. With V trimmed by 6 bases and J by 7 bases, 9 bases remained unmatched. This CDR3 has 13 residues. CDR1 is MNHNY, CDR2 SVGAGI, per germline (reference sequence). In DNA form, the CDR3 reads TGTGCCAGCAGCGGGACTACCGCCGGGGAGCAGTACTTC. It specifies CASSGTTAGEQYF.

Ten or more counts support this clonotype. V usage is TRBV11-2 and J usage is TRBJ2-3; unclear D gene. The CDR3 is 12 residues long. Trimming shortened V by 5 bases and J by 2 bases, and 5 bases separated the two germline ends. Germline CDR1 reads SGHAT; CDR2 reads FQNNGV. In nucleotides, the CDR3 is TGTGCCAGCAGCCCAATCACAGATACGCAGTATTTT. This codes for CASSPITDTQYF.

CDR3 coding DNA: TGTGCCACCGGACTAGCGGGAGTCAATATGAACACCGGGGAGCTGTTTTTT. Protein sequence: CATGLAGVNMNTGELFF. V gene TRBV5-4 combines with J gene TRBJ2-2; 13 positions match TRBD2. This CDR3 contains 17 residues. The V and J ends lost 9 bases and 1 base, in that order; junction bases with no gene match: 9. Germline loops: CDR1 SGHNT, CDR2 YYREEE (reference sequence).

This clonotype was counted many times. The genes are TRBV20-1 and TRBJ2-2, with a possible D match to TRBD2 (5 bases). CDR1 is DFQATT and CDR2 is SNEGSKA in the germline V gene (reference sequence). This CDR3 is 16 amino acids long. V was cut by 0 bases and J by 0 bases, with 11 bases left in between. CDR3 nucleotides: TGCAGTGCTAGAGACCGGCGGGCCGCGAACACCGGGGAGCTGTTTTTT. Its protein is CSARDRRAANTGELFF.

This clonotype was seen at least ten times. The chain couples TRBV19 to TRBJ1-5; D perhaps matches TRBD1 (6 bases). The CDR3 has 16 amino acids. CDR1 LNHDA and CDR2 SQIVND come from the germline V gene (reference sequence). V was pared by 4 bases and J by 3 bases, with 16 bases between. DNA of the CDR3: TGTGCCAGTAGTACCCCGACAGGAATTAACAATCAGCCCCAGCATTTT. This codes for CASSTPTGINNQPQHF.

This clonotype turned up a few times. V and J are TRBV7-9 and TRBJ2-7, with no clear D. CDR3 size: 14 residues. V lost 3 bases, J lost 6 bases, and 15 bases lay in between. The germline V gene encodes CDR1 SEHNR and CDR2 FQNEAQ (reference sequence). CDR3 region: CASSLGTRPLEQYF. In nucleotides, the CDR3 is TGTGCCAGCAGCTTGGGCACCCGCCCTCTCGAGCAGTACTTC.

As concerns this clonotype: The junction and the germline gene differ at one end; a read error may be behind it. This rearrangement joins TRBV18 to TRBJ2-2, with a possible D match to TRBD2 (5 bases). Germline CDR1 and CDR2: KGHSH and LQKENI. The CDR3 consists of 13 residues. The DNA of the CDR3 is TGTGCCAGCTCACCCAAACTCACCGGGGAGCTGATTTTT. This translates into CASSPKLTGELIF. Full variable domain (rest looked up from reference TRBV18 and TRBJ2-2): NAGVMQNPRHLVRRRGQEARLRCSPMKGHSHVYWYRQLPEEGLKFMVYLQKENIIDESGMPKERFSAEFPKEGPSILRIQQVVRGDSAAYFCASSPKLTGELIFGEGSRLTVL.

The CDR3 reads CASSFLAGDNTDTQYF. DNA for the CDR3: TGTGCCAGCAGCTTCCTAGCGGGAGATAACACAGATACGCAGTATTTT. The chain is built from TRBV7-2 and TRBJ2-3, with 10 bases identical to TRBD2. The J segment lost 2 bases and the V segment lost 3 bases, leaving 5 bases of the junction unmatched. CDR1 SGHTA and CDR2 FQGNSA come from the germline V gene. The CDR3 spans 16 residues.